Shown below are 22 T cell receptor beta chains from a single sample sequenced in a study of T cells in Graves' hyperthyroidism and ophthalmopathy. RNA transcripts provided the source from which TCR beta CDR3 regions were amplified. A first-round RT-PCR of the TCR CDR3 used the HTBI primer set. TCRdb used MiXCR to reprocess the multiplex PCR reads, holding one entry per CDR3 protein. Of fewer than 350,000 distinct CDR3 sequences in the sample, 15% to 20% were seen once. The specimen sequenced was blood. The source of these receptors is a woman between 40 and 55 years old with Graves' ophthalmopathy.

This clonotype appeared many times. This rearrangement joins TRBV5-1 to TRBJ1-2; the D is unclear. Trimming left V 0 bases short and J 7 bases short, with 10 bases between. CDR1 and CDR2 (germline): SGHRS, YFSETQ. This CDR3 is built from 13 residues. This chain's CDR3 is CASSLVRDRGYTF. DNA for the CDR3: TGCGCCAGCAGCTTGGTGAGGGATCGTGGCTACACCTTC.

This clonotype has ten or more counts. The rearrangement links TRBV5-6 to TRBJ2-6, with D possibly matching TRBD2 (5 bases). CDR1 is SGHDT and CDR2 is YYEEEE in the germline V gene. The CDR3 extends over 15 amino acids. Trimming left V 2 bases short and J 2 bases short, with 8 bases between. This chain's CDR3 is CASSLSGTGANVLTF. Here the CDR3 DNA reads TGTGCCAGCAGCTTATCCGGGACTGGGGCCAACGTCCTGACTTTC.

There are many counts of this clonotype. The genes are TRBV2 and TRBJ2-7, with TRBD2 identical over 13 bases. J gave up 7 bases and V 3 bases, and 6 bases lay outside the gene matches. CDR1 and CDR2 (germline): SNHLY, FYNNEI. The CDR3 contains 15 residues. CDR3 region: CASSDGLAGVNEQYF. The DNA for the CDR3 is TGTGCCAGCAGTGACGGACTAGCGGGAGTTAATGAGCAGTACTTC. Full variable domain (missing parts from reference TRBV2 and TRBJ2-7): EPEVTQTPSHQVTQMGQEVILRCVPISNHLYFYWYRQILGQKVEFLVSFYNNEISEKSEIFDDQFSVERPDGSNFTLKIRSTKLEDSAMYFCASSDGLAGVNEQYFGPGTRLTVT.

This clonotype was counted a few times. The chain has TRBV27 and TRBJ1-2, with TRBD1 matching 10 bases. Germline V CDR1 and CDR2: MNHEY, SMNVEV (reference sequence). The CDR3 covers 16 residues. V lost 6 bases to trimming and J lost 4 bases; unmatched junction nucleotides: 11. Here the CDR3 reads CASSPPRTGGTYGYTF. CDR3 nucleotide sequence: TGTGCCAGCAGCCCCCCCCGGACAGGGGGTACCTATGGCTACACCTTC.

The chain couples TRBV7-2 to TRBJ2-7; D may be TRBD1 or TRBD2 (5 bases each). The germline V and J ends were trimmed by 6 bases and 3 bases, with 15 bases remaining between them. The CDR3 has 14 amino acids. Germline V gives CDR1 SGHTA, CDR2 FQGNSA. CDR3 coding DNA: TGTGCCAGCAGTTTCACCGGGACGGGCTACGAGCAGTACTTC. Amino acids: CASSFTGTGYEQYF.

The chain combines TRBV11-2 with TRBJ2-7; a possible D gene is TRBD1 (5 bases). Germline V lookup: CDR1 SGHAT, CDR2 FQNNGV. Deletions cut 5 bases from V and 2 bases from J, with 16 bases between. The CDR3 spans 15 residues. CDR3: CASSPQAVGPYEQYF. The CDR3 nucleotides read TGTGCCAGCAGCCCACAGGCTGTGGGGCCCTACGAGCAGTACTTC. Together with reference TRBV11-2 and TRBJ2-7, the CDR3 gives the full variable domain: EAGVAQSPRYKIIEKRQSVAFWCNPISGHATLYWYQQILGQGPKLLIQFQNNGVVDDSQLPKDRFSAERLKGVDSTLKIQPAKLEDSAVYLCASSPQAVGPYEQYFGPGTRLTVT.

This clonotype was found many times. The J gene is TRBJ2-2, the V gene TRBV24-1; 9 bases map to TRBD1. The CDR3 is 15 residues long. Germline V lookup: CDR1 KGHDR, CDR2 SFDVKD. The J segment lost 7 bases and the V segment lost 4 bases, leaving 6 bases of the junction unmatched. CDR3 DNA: TGTGCCACCAGTGAGGCACAGGGGGCCGGCGGGGAGCTGTTTTTT. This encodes CATSEAQGAGGELFF.

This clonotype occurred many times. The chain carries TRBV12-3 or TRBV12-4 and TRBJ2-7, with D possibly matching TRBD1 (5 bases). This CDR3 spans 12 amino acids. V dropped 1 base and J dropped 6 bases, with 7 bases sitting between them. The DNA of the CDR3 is TGTGCCAGCAGTTTAGGGGGCCCCGAGCAGTACTTC. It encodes CASSLGGPEQYF.

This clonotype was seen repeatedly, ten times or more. CDR3 protein: CASSFTVPGTKGYEQYF. CDR3 DNA: TGTGCCAGCAGTTTCACAGTCCCCGGGACAAAAGGCTACGAGCAGTACTTC. The rearrangement links TRBV27 to TRBJ2-7; D is possibly TRBD1 (6 bases). V lost 3 bases and J lost 3, with 21 bases in between. The CDR3 sequence is 17 residues long. Germline V gives CDR1 MNHEY, CDR2 SMNVEV (reference sequence).

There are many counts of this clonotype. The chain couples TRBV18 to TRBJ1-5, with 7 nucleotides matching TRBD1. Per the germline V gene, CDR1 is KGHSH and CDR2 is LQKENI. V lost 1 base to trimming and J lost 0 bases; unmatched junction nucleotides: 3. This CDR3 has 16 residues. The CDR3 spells CASSPRDRHSNQPQHF. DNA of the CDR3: TGTGCCAGCTCACCACGGGACAGACATAGCAATCAGCCCCAGCATTTT.

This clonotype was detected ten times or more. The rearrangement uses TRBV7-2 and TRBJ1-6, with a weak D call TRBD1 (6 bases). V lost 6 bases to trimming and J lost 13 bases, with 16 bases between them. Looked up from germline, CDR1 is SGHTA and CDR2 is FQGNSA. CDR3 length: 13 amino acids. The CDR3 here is CASRERQVSPLHF. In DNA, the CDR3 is TGTGCCAGCAGGGAGAGACAGGTCAGCCCCCTCCACTTT. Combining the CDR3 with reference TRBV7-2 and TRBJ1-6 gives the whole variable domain GAGVSQSPSNKVTEKGKDVELRCDPISGHTALYWYRQSLGQGLEFLIYFQGNSAPDKSGLPSDRFSAERTGGSVSTLTIQRTQQEDSAVYLCASRERQVSPLHFGNGTRLTVT.

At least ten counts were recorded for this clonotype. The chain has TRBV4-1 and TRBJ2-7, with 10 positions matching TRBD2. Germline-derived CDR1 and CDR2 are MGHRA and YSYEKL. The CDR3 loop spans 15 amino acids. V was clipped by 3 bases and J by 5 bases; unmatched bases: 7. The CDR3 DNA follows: TGCGCCAGCAGCCATTTAGCGGGAGGCTTCCACGAGCAGTACTTC. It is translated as CASSHLAGGFHEQYF.

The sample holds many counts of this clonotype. The CDR3 spells CASSLGVGQAAVPTEAFF. Here the CDR3 DNA reads TGTGCCAGCAGCTTAGGGGTCGGGCAGGCGGCCGTTCCGACTGAAGCTTTCTTT. The rearrangement joins TRBV11-2 to TRBJ1-1; D unresolved. Trimming removed 1 base at V and 5 bases at J, with 23 bases between. The CDR3 has 18 amino acids. CDR1 is SGHAT, CDR2 FQNNGV, per germline.

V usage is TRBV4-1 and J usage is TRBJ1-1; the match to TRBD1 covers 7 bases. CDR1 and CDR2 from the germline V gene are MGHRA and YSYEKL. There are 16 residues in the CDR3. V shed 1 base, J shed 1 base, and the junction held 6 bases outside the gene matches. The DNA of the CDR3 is TGCGCCAGCAGCCAAGGCCCGACAGGGAAGAACACTGAAGCTTTCTTT. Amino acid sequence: CASSQGPTGKNTEAFF.

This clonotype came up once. The CDR3 loop is CASSLDGGIGETQYF. The DNA of the CDR3 is TGTGCCAGCAGCTTAGATGGGGGGATTGGGGAGACCCAGTACTTC. J is TRBJ2-5 and V is TRBV28; a weak D match, TRBD2 (6 bases). The germline V gene has CDR1 MDHEN and CDR2 SYDVKM. The CDR3 spans 15 residues. V lost 6 bases and J lost 5, with 19 bases in between.

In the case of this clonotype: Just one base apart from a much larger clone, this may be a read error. The CDR3 loop is CASSATGRNTGAFF. In DNA form, the CDR3 reads TGTGCCAGCAGCGCCACCGGCAGAAACACTGGAGCTTTCTTT. The chain uses TRBV7-3 and TRBJ1-1; no clear D. Germline CDR1 reads SGHTA; CDR2 reads FQGTGA. The CDR3 runs 14 residues. The whole variable domain, filled in from reference TRBV7-3 and TRBJ1-1, reads GAGVSQTPSNKVTEKGKYVELRCDPISGHTALYWYRQSLGQGPEFLIYFQGTGAADDSGLPNDRFFAVRPEGSVSTLKIQRTERGDSAVYLCASSATGRNTGAFFGQGTRLTVV.

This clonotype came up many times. The DNA for the CDR3 is TGCGCCAGCAGCCCCGGGACAGGCCGGCCCACCTACGAGCAGTACTTC. It yields the protein CASSPGTGRPTYEQYF. This chain connects TRBV5-1 to TRBJ2-7; TRBD1 matches at 8 bases. The CDR3 totals 16 residues. From germline, CDR1 is SGHRS and CDR2 YFSETQ. V shed 4 bases, J shed 2 bases, and the junction held 11 bases outside the gene matches.

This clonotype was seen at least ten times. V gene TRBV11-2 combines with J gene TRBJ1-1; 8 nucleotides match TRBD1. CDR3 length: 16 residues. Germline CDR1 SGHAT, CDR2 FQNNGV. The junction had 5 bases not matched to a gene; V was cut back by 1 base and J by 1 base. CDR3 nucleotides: TGTGCCAGCAGCTTAGTTCCAGGGGGCCAGAACACTGAAGCTTTCTTT. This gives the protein CASSLVPGGQNTEAFF.

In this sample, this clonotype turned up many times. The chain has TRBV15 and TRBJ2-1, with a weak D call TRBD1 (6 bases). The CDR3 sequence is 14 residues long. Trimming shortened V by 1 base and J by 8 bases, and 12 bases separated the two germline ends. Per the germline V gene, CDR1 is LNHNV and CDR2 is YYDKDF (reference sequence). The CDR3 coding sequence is TGTGCCACCAGCAGAGTGGACAGTCGGGATGAGCAGTTCTTC. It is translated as CATSRVDSRDEQFF.

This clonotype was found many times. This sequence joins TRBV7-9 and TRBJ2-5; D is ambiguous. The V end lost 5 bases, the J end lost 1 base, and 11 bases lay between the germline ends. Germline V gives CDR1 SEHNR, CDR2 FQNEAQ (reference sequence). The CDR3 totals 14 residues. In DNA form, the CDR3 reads TGTGCCAGCAGCCAAAGTCAGTTCCAAGAGACCCAGTACTTC. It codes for CASSQSQFQETQYF.

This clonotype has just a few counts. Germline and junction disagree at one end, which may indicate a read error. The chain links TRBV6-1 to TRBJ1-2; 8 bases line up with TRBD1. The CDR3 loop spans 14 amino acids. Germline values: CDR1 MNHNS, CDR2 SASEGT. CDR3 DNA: TGTGCCAGCAGTCCTCATTCAGGGGGCTATGGCTACAGCTTC. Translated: CASSPHSGGYGYSF.

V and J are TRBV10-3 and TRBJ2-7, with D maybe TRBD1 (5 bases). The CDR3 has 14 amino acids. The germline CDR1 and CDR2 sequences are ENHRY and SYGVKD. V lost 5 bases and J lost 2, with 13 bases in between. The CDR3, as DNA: TGTGCCATCAGTACAAGACCGGACACCTACGAGCAGTACTTC. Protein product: CAISTRPDTYEQYF.